The present TCR beta chain was sequenced within a study of lymphopenia after photon versus proton radiotherapy. Points from the study as a whole: Under photons, naive T cells and diversity fell while effector/memory populations rose. In patients who died, overall survival fell as post-nadir TCR diversity dropped more. Authors raise, but do not show, better survival with proton therapy. Oligoclonal CD8+ Temra expansion after nadir drove photon patients' diversity drop.

To note about this clone: The antigen remains unidentified.

Clones were sequenced by immunoSEQ multiplex PCR, and TCRdb holds only the in-frame ones, with some missing. The sample has 55,000 to 70,000 clones, 70% to 90% seen once. Germline V gene sequence: CDR1 SEHNR, CDR2 FQNEAQ (reference sequence). The CDR3 consists of 18 residues. V lost 1 base and J lost 4, with 17 bases in between. This clonotype originated in a man aged 40-50 years with gastric cancer. Material: peripheral blood, obtained from a patient treated with photon-based radiotherapy. The rearrangement joins TRBV7-9 to TRBJ2-6; D may be TRBD1 or TRBD2 (5 bases each). CDR3 nucleotide sequence: TGTGCCAGCAGCTTAGGCCCTGGGCAGGGAGCAGGGGCCAACGTCCTGACTTTC. Amino acids: CASSLGPGQGAGANVLTF. Full variable domain (remainder filled in from reference TRBV7-9 and TRBJ2-6): DTGVSQNPRHKITKRGQNVTFRCDPISEHNRLYWYRQTLGQGPEFLTYFQNEAQLEKSRLLSDRFSAERPKGSFSTLEIQRTEQGDSAMYLCASSLGPGQGAGANVLTFGAGSRLTVL.